The 16 T cell receptor beta chains given below trace back to one sample, sequenced in a study of graft-versus-host responses after intestinal transplantation (dated by TCRdb to the early 2020s). For these receptors, no antigen is known. The method behind the library was the immunoSEQ multiplex PCR assay. Not all clones reach the TCRdb copy of this immuneACCESS table, which keeps in-frame sequences only. Checked studies attribute under half of the gap to unresolved V genes and leave the rest unexplained. The sample includes about 86,000 clones, with around 83% observed a single time. The top ten clonotypes cover 17% of the sample. The time point label on this specimen signifies: cells obtained before transplantation from donor or recipient. Sample: unstimulated CD8+ T cells sorted from spleen or lymph node cells, taken before intestinal transplant. The receptors stem from a human donor who received an intestinal transplant.

V usage is TRBV5-4 and J usage is TRBJ1-2, with D unresolved. The CDR3 has 14 amino acids. CDR1 is SGHNT and CDR2 is YYREEE in the germline V gene (reference sequence). Deletions cut 4 bases from V and 2 bases from J, with 12 bases between. In DNA form, the CDR3 reads TGTGCCAGCAGCCCGGAGGCAGACAACTATGGCTACACCTTC. This sequence encodes CASSPEADNYGYTF. Together with reference TRBV5-4 and TRBJ1-2, the CDR3 gives the full variable domain: ETGVTQSPTHLIKTRGQQVTLRCSSQSGHNTVSWYQQALGQGPQFIFQYYREEENGRGNFPPRFSGLQFPNYSSELNVNALELDDSALYLCASSPEADNYGYTFGSGTRLTVV.

The chain links TRBV6-1 to TRBJ2-7, with D perhaps matching TRBD1 or TRBD2 (5 bases each). Trimming left V 11 bases short and J 2 bases short, with 16 bases between. The germline gives CDR1 MNHNS, CDR2 SASEGT. The CDR3 sequence is 13 residues long. CDR3 sequence reads: CACDSGYPYEQYF. CDR3 sequence (DNA): TGTGCCTGCGACAGCGGCTATCCCTACGAGCAGTACTTC.

The chain uses TRBV5-4 and TRBJ1-2; D unresolved. The germline V gene encodes CDR1 SGHNT and CDR2 YYREEE (reference sequence). Trimming took 0 bases from V and 5 from J, leaving 11 bases between them. The CDR3 covers 14 residues. For the CDR3, the DNA is TGTGCCAGCAGCTTGGAGACGGCCGATTATGGCTACACCTTC. This encodes CASSLETADYGYTF. Combining the CDR3 with reference TRBV5-4 and TRBJ1-2 gives the whole variable domain ETGVTQSPTHLIKTRGQQVTLRCSSQSGHNTVSWYQQALGQGPQFIFQYYREEENGRGNFPPRFSGLQFPNYSSELNVNALELDDSALYLCASSLETADYGYTFGSGTRLTVV.

The count of this clone is one. V is TRBV7-8 and J is TRBJ2-7, with no clear D. The CDR3 sequence is 17 residues long. V lost 3 bases to trimming and J lost 3 bases, with 21 bases between them. Per germline, CDR1 SGHVS and CDR2 FQNEAQ. As DNA, the CDR3 is TGTGCCAGCAGCTTTAATGTTCCCGAAAAAGGGATCTACGAGCAGTACTTC. This codes for CASSFNVPEKGIYEQYF. The whole variable domain, remainder taken from reference TRBV7-8 and TRBJ2-7, is GAGVSQSPRYKVAKRGQDVALRCDPISGHVSLFWYQQALGQGPEFLTYFQNEAQLDKSGLPSDRFFAERPEGSVSTLKIQRTQQEDSAVYLCASSFNVPEKGIYEQYFGPGTRLTVT.

V usage is TRBV25-1 and J usage is TRBJ2-1; a possible D gene is TRBD2 (5 bases). From germline, CDR1 is MGHDK and CDR2 SYGVNS. The CDR3 is 14 amino acids. V was pared by 4 bases and J by 6 bases, with 13 bases between. CDR3 DNA sequence: TGTGCCAGCAGTGGGGGAGTTGGGGTCAATGAGCAGTTCTTC. It is translated as CASSGGVGVNEQFF.

The chain carries TRBV5-5 and TRBJ2-3; 9 nucleotides line up with TRBD1. Germline loops: CDR1 SGHKS, CDR2 YYEKEE (reference sequence). This CDR3 contains 15 residues. With V trimmed by 3 bases and J by 4 bases, 6 bases remained unmatched. This CDR3 is CASSYGTGKADTQYF. DNA for the CDR3: TGTGCCAGCAGCTATGGGACAGGGAAGGCAGATACGCAGTATTTT.

CDR3: CASSQDGRFSTDTQYF. CDR3 nucleotide sequence: TGTGCCAGCAGCCAAGATGGACGGTTTAGCACAGATACGCAGTATTTT. The chain recombines TRBV4-2 with TRBJ2-3; D is unresolved. Trimming took 0 bases from V and 0 from J, leaving 10 bases between them. The CDR3 runs to 16 residues. Germline V CDR1 and CDR2: LGHNA, YNFKEQ.

This rearrangement joins TRBV10-2 to TRBJ2-7; the D gene is possibly TRBD1 (5 bases). Germline V gene sequence: CDR1 WSHSY, CDR2 SAAADI. V gave up 4 bases and J gave up 0 bases, with 7 bases separating them. The CDR3 runs to 13 residues. The CDR3 DNA reads as TGCGCCAGCAGTGCAGACAGCTCCTACGAGCAGTACTTC. It encodes CASSADSSYEQYF.

The chain links TRBV7-9 to TRBJ1-5, with TRBD1 matching 9 bases. Germline trimming cut 5 bases from V and 3 bases from J; bases unmatched to any gene: 5. CDR1 is SEHNR and CDR2 is FQNEAQ in the germline V gene (reference sequence). The CDR3 is made up of 15 amino acids. The CDR3 loop reads CASSTGQGNNQPQHF. CDR3 DNA sequence: TGTGCCAGCAGCACCGGACAGGGGAACAATCAGCCCCAGCATTTT.

The J gene is TRBJ2-5, the V gene TRBV6-4; 9 nucleotides align to TRBD2. V lost 4 bases to trimming and J lost 3 bases; unmatched junction nucleotides: 0. There are 13 residues in the CDR3. The germline gives CDR1 MRHNA, CDR2 SNTAGT. The CDR3, as DNA: TGTGCCAGCAGTGGGACTAGCGAAGAGACCCAGTACTTC. Translation gives CASSGTSEETQYF.

V gene TRBV28 combines with J gene TRBJ1-2, with a tentative D call TRBD1 (5 bases). The germline CDR1 and CDR2 sequences are MDHEN and SYDVKM. CDR3 length: 14 residues. V lost 4 bases, J lost 3 bases, and 12 bases lay in between. The CDR3 DNA reads as TGTGCCAGCAGTTCCCCGGGGGGGGACTATGGCTACACCTTC. Its protein is CASSSPGGDYGYTF.

The chain joins TRBV2 to TRBJ2-3, with D possibly being TRBD2 (6 bases). Germline V gives CDR1 SNHLY, CDR2 FYNNEI. CDR3 length equals 14 residues. V dropped 8 bases and J dropped 0 bases, with 12 bases sitting between them. In DNA form, the CDR3 reads TGTGCCAGCCTTAGCGGAGACAGCACAGATACGCAGTATTTT. Its protein is CASLSGDSTDTQYF.

The J gene is TRBJ2-3, the V gene TRBV4-1; D unclear. Germline V gene sequence: CDR1 MGHRA, CDR2 YSYEKL. This CDR3 is 14 amino acids long. The ends were cut back, 0 bases at V and 6 bases at J, with 10 bases in the middle. The CDR3, as DNA: TGCGCCAGCAGCCAAGATACGGCATCTGATACGCAGTATTTT. Its protein product is CASSQDTASDTQYF.

The chain uses TRBV28 and TRBJ2-5; TRBD2 agrees at 11 bases. This CDR3 contains 15 residues. Germline V gives CDR1 MDHEN, CDR2 SYDVKM. Germline trimming cut 7 bases from V and 5 bases from J; bases unmatched to any gene: 9. CDR3 coding DNA: TGTGCCAGCACACACATAGCGGGAGGGGTGGAGACCCAGTACTTC. Its protein is CASTHIAGGVETQYF.

The genes are TRBV6-4 and TRBJ1-2; D is uncertain. The CDR3 consists of 12 residues. CDR1 is MRHNA, CDR2 SNTAGT, per germline. Trimming cost V 0 bases and J 5 bases, with 4 bases left between them. Here the CDR3 reads CASSDSLYGYTF. The CDR3 nucleotides are TGTGCCAGCAGTGACTCGTTATATGGCTACACCTTC.

The chain combines TRBV6-5 with TRBJ2-1, with D unresolved. Trimming pared 5 bases from V and 4 bases from J, leaving 9 bases between. The CDR3 is 13 residues long. From germline, CDR1 is MNHEY and CDR2 SVGAGI. CDR3 loop: CASSPYNYNEQFF. DNA of the CDR3: TGTGCCAGCAGTCCCTACAATTACAATGAGCAGTTCTTC.